The next 19 T cell receptor beta chains were all read from a single sample in a study of blood T cell repertoires in COVID-19. Clones were sequenced by immunoSEQ multiplex PCR, and TCRdb holds only the in-frame ones, with some missing. The repertoire holds a few hundred thousand clones, roughly 90% seen once, with about an eighth in the top ten. The specimen was peripheral blood. The receptors were sampled from a woman in her seventies with COVID-19, enrolled during active disease.

V usage is TRBV29-1 and J usage is TRBJ2-5; D might be TRBD2 (5 bases). V dropped 6 bases and J dropped 4 bases, with 12 bases sitting between them. The CDR3 totals 12 residues. From germline, CDR1 is SQVTM and CDR2 ANQGSEA. DNA of the CDR3: TGCAGCGTGAAAGGGAGTGGAGAGACCCAGTACTTC. Amino acid sequence: CSVKGSGETQYF.

The genes are TRBV4-1 and TRBJ1-2; 9 nucleotides agree with TRBD1. This CDR3 comprises 14 residues. The germline gives CDR1 MGHRA, CDR2 YSYEKL. Trimming removed 2 bases from V and 4 bases from J; junction bases left unmatched: 2. Written as DNA, the CDR3 is TGCGCCAGCAGCCAACCGGGACAGGGCTATGGCTACACCTTC. Translating it yields CASSQPGQGYGYTF.

This clone was seen just once. The chain combines TRBV12-3 or TRBV12-4 with TRBJ2-7, with 8 bases that match TRBD1. V lost 6 bases and J lost 4; bases outside the gene matches: 5. The CDR3 is made up of 13 amino acids. CDR3 sequence reads: CASSRQGQYEQYF. For the CDR3, the DNA is TGTGCCAGCAGCCGACAGGGGCAATACGAGCAGTACTTC.

The table lists this clone with a few counts. This chain connects TRBV5-8 to TRBJ1-2; a possible D gene is TRBD1 (6 bases). The CDR3 is 16 amino acids. Deletions cut 4 bases from V and 5 bases from J, with 21 bases between. The V gene's germline CDR1 is SGHTS and CDR2 YDEGEE. The CDR3 DNA reads as TGTGCCAGCAGCAAGGGACAACCTACGGCCGCTTATGGCTACACCTTC. This encodes CASSKGQPTAAYGYTF.

V and J are TRBV18 and TRBJ1-3; no clear D. V gave up 2 bases and J gave up 1 base, with 9 bases separating them. This CDR3 spans 15 amino acids. Per germline, CDR1 KGHSH and CDR2 LQKENI. CDR3 protein: CASSPSSGSGNTIYF. Written as DNA, the CDR3 is TGTGCCAGCTCACCATCCTCCGGTTCTGGAAACACCATATATTTT.

CDR3 residues: CASSFVGGLEDTQYF. The CDR3, as DNA: TGTGCCAGCAGCTTCGTCGGGGGGTTAGAAGATACGCAGTATTTT. The rearrangement uses TRBV11-2 and TRBJ2-3; 7 nucleotides match TRBD2. Germline-derived CDR1 and CDR2 are SGHAT and FQNNGV. The CDR3 loop spans 15 amino acids. The V segment lost 3 bases and the J segment 5 bases; nucleotides outside the gene matches: 8.

The chain carries TRBV7-3 and TRBJ2-2; D possibly corresponds to TRBD1 (6 bases). This CDR3 has 15 amino acids. Germline V gene lookup returns CDR1 SGHTA and CDR2 FQGTGA. The V end lost 5 bases, the J end lost 2 bases, and 12 bases lay between the germline ends. CDR3 coding DNA: TGTGCCAGCAGCCCTAGGGGGATTAACACCGGGGAGCTGTTTTTT. The encoded protein is CASSPRGINTGELFF. The full variable domain, with the rest looked up from reference TRBV7-3 and TRBJ2-2, is GAGVSQTPSNKVTEKGKYVELRCDPISGHTALYWYRQSLGQGPEFLIYFQGTGAADDSGLPNDRFFAVRPEGSVSTLKIQRTERGDSAVYLCASSPRGINTGELFFGEGSRLTVL.

This chain links TRBV9 with TRBJ1-1; weak D call: TRBD1 (6 bases). Germline CDR1 and CDR2: SGDLS and YYNGEE. V lost 3 bases and J 1 base, leaving 13 bases between the germline ends. CDR3 length equals 15 residues. The CDR3 DNA reads as TGTGCCAGCAGCGGGGGGGGACACCCGAACACTGAAGCTTTCTTT. It specifies CASSGGGHPNTEAFF.

The chain has TRBV7-6 and TRBJ2-3; 13 bases are shared with TRBD2. With V trimmed by 5 bases and J by 3 bases, 5 bases remained unmatched. Germline CDR1 SGHVS, CDR2 FNYEAQ. The CDR3 runs to 16 residues. The CDR3 loop reads CASSPGLAGVTDTQYF. The DNA for the CDR3 is TGTGCCAGCAGCCCCGGACTAGCGGGGGTAACAGATACGCAGTATTTT.

This clone was detected once. The V and J genes are TRBV6-5 and TRBJ1-5; 7 bases align to TRBD1. This CDR3 spans 14 amino acids. With V trimmed by 4 bases and J by 5 bases, 5 bases remained unmatched. Germline V gene lookup returns CDR1 MNHEY and CDR2 SVGAGI. The CDR3 DNA reads TGTGCCAGCAGTTCCGACAGGGATTATCAGCCCCAGCATTTT. Its protein product is CASSSDRDYQPQHF.

This chain connects TRBV12-5 to TRBJ1-1, with D unclear. The CDR3 is 13 residues long. The ends were cut back, 10 bases at V and 3 bases at J, with 15 bases in the middle. Germline CDR1 is LGHNT and CDR2 is FRNRAP. Here the CDR3 reads CATHRGPYTEAFF. CDR3 DNA: TGTGCTACTCACCGGGGTCCTTACACTGAAGCTTTCTTT.

J is TRBJ1-1 and V is TRBV5-1; D possibly corresponds to TRBD1 (6 bases). The CDR3 contains 18 residues. The germline CDR1 and CDR2 sequences are SGHRS and YFSETQ. V was trimmed by 4 bases and J by 1 base, leaving 23 bases between them. CDR3 sequence: CASSPTGTSGRTNTEAFF. The CDR3 nucleotides read TGCGCCAGCAGCCCTACCGGGACAAGCGGACGCACGAACACTGAAGCTTTCTTT.

The rearrangement uses TRBV13 and TRBJ1-2, with 12 bases matching TRBD1. From germline, CDR1 is PRHDT and CDR2 FYEKMQ (reference sequence). The CDR3 consists of 13 residues. V shed 5 bases and J 8 bases; nucleotides not matched to a gene: 3. The chain's CDR3 is CASSLGTGGGYTF. The CDR3 DNA sequence: TGTGCCAGCAGCCTCGGGACAGGGGGCGGCTACACCTTC.

The chain carries TRBV30 and TRBJ1-1; 8 nucleotides align to TRBD1. This CDR3 contains 13 residues. J gave up 5 bases and V 1 base, and 3 bases lay outside the gene matches. From germline, CDR1 is GTSNPN and CDR2 SVGIG (reference sequence). The CDR3 protein is CAWSGDRGTEAFF. DNA for the CDR3: TGTGCCTGGAGTGGCGACAGGGGAACTGAAGCTTTCTTT.

The V call is TRBV12-2, the J call TRBJ1-2; the listed D gene, TRBD1, was not tested against the DNA. TRBV12-2 is given as a pseudogene. This CDR3 spans 12 amino acids. The CDR3 is CASRLDRNGYTF. In DNA, the CDR3 is TGTGCAAGTCGCTTAGACAGGAATGGCTACACCTTC.

In its sample, this clone was seen a few times. The V and J genes are TRBV30 and TRBJ1-6, with D perhaps matching TRBD1 (5 bases). V lost 4 bases and J 8 bases, leaving 12 bases between the germline ends. Germline CDR1 GTSNPN, CDR2 SVGIG (reference sequence). This CDR3 has 13 amino acids. In DNA form, the CDR3 reads TGTGCCTGGACCCCAGGGTTGGATTCACCCCTCCACTTT. It specifies CAWTPGLDSPLHF.

This sequence joins TRBV29-1 and TRBJ1-1; 7 positions match TRBD1. CDR3 size: 13 residues. V was pared by 8 bases and J by 4 bases, with 10 bases of the junction left unmatched. The germline CDR1 and CDR2 sequences are SQVTM and ANQGSEA. CDR3 sequence: CSTTGAPGTEAFF. The CDR3 DNA sequence: TGCAGCACTACAGGGGCGCCCGGCACTGAAGCTTTCTTT.

V usage is TRBV7-2 and J usage is TRBJ2-3; 11 nucleotides agree with TRBD2. Trimming removed 5 bases from V and 1 base from J; junction bases left unmatched: 5. The CDR3 is made up of 16 amino acids. Per the germline V gene, CDR1 is SGHTA and CDR2 is FQGNSA. The CDR3 DNA reads as TGTGCCAGCAGCAATAGCGGGGGGGCTGGCACAGATACGCAGTATTTT. This gives the protein CASSNSGGAGTDTQYF.

The J gene is TRBJ2-2, the V gene TRBV24-1; 10 nucleotides match TRBD1. Germline-derived CDR1 and CDR2 are KGHDR and SFDVKD. The trim removed 5 bases at V and 7 bases at J, leaving 6 bases unmatched. The CDR3 has 15 amino acids. The CDR3 is CATSVGTGEVGELFF. CDR3 sequence (DNA): TGTGCCACCAGTGTCGGGACAGGGGAAGTCGGGGAGCTGTTTTTT.